The 12 T cell receptor beta chains below were found in one sample sequenced in a study of Graves' ophthalmopathy and Graves' hyperthyroidism. RNA transcripts provided the template for amplifying TCR beta CDR3 regions. The first round was an RT-PCR with HTBI primers, and the second round was a multiplex PCR. One entry per CDR3 protein, called by TCRdb with MiXCR from the multiplex PCR reads. The table includes around 1.1 million distinct CDR3 sequences, about two fifths detected once. The sample taken for sequencing was peripheral blood or thyroid tissue (not recorded which). The receptor set was obtained from an adult man with Graves' hyperthyroidism.

This clonotype was recorded at least ten times. The rearrangement joins TRBV7-2 to TRBJ2-5; D is undetermined. The germline V gene has CDR1 SGHTA and CDR2 FQGNSA. Trimming left V 5 bases short and J 4 bases short, with 11 bases between. CDR3 length: 13 residues. CDR3 in DNA: TGTGCCAGCAGCGCTAGTTTCGGAGAGACCCAGTACTTC. It codes for CASSASFGETQYF.

This clonotype has ten or more counts. J is TRBJ1-4 and V is TRBV7-9; possibly TRBD1 for D (6 bases). The CDR3 runs to 12 residues. Germline CDR1 and CDR2: SEHNR and FQNEAQ (reference sequence). Trimming shortened V by 11 bases and J by 4 bases, and 11 bases separated the two germline ends. CDR3 protein: CAGGQSNEKLFF. The DNA for the CDR3 is TGTGCCGGAGGACAGAGTAATGAAAAACTGTTTTTT.

This clonotype occurred many times. The rearrangement joins TRBV9 to TRBJ1-3, with 7 bases aligning to TRBD1. CDR1 is SGDLS and CDR2 is YYNGEE in the germline V gene. This CDR3 is 15 amino acids long. J gave up 1 base and V 3 bases, and 4 bases lay outside the gene matches. CDR3 region: CASSATGVSGNTIYF. In DNA, the CDR3 is TGTGCCAGCAGCGCAACAGGGGTTTCTGGAAACACCATATATTTT.

Remarks on this clonotype: This may come from a read error, since a much larger clone is one base off. This rearrangement joins TRBV10-3 to TRBJ2-7, with TRBD2 matching 8 bases. CDR1 and CDR2 from the germline V gene are ENHRY and SYGVKD. V shed 4 bases and J 7 bases; nucleotides not matched to a gene: 12. The CDR3 totals 15 residues. The CDR3 region has the DNA TGTGCCATCAGTGGGTCGGGAGGGCCCACTGAAGAGCAGTACTTC. Translated: CAISGSGGPTEEQYF.

This chain connects TRBV6-6 to TRBJ2-7; D might be TRBD2 (6 bases). This CDR3 has 17 residues. The V gene's germline CDR1 is MNHNY and CDR2 SVGAGI (reference sequence). Between the trimmed V and J ends, which lost 5 bases and 3 bases, there was a span of 23 bases. The CDR3 is CASSQNGGSVGHYEQYF. The CDR3 coding sequence is TGTGCCAGCAGTCAGAATGGGGGGAGCGTCGGGCACTACGAGCAGTACTTC.

This clonotype was observed a few times. The genes are TRBV7-8 and TRBJ2-2, with TRBD1 identical over 8 bases. After removal of 5 bases from V and 10 bases from J, the junction contained 3 bases not matched to a gene. Germline V lookup: CDR1 SGHVS, CDR2 FQNEAQ. This CDR3 comprises 12 residues. CDR3 amino acids: CASSPGQEELFF. CDR3 nucleotides: TGTGCCAGCAGCCCGGGACAGGAGGAGCTGTTTTTT.

This clonotype was detected ten times or more. The chain couples TRBV7-3 to TRBJ2-5; TRBD2 aligns across 8 bases. CDR3 size: 13 residues. V was clipped by 5 bases and J by 7 bases; unmatched bases: 6. Per the germline V gene, CDR1 is SGHTA and CDR2 is FQGTGA. CDR3 protein: CASSPQAGATQYF. The CDR3 DNA is TGTGCCAGCAGCCCCCAAGCGGGAGCGACCCAGTACTTC. The whole variable domain, remainder taken from reference TRBV7-3 and TRBJ2-5, is GAGVSQTPSNKVTEKGKYVELRCDPISGHTALYWYRQSLGQGPEFLIYFQGTGAADDSGLPNDRFFAVRPEGSVSTLKIQRTERGDSAVYLCASSPQAGATQYFGPGTRLLVL.

This clonotype showed up many times. The rearrangement uses TRBV20-1 and TRBJ1-4; the D gene is possibly TRBD1 (5 bases). The CDR3 consists of 14 residues. Trimming left V 3 bases short and J 6 bases short, with 14 bases between. Germline CDR1 is DFQATT and CDR2 is SNEGSKA (reference sequence). DNA for the CDR3: TGCAGTGCTAGTTATTTCAGGGACCATGAAAAACTGTTTTTT. Translated: CSASYFRDHEKLFF.

The chain recombines TRBV5-6 with TRBJ2-7; 8 nucleotides match TRBD2. V trimming: 0 bases; J trimming: 5 bases; junction bases outside the gene matches: 7. Germline V lookup: CDR1 SGHDT, CDR2 YYEEEE. The CDR3 is made up of 15 amino acids. The DNA for the CDR3 is TGTGCCAGCAGCTTGGATAGGACTAGCTTTGACGAGCAGTACTTC. Translated, it gives CASSLDRTSFDEQYF.

This clonotype was counted between two and nine times. The genes are TRBV12-3 or TRBV12-4 and TRBJ2-2; perhaps TRBD2 as D (5 bases). Trimming took 2 bases from V and 8 from J, leaving 15 bases between them. The CDR3 totals 15 residues. In DNA form, the CDR3 reads TGTGCCAGCAGTTTATTAACGGGATATACTGGGGAGCTGTTTTTT. Translating it yields CASSLLTGYTGELFF.

This sequence joins TRBV7-2 and TRBJ2-7, with D tentatively TRBD2 (5 bases). Between the trimmed V and J ends, which lost 4 bases and 3 bases, there was a span of 22 bases. Germline assignment: CDR1 SGHTA and CDR2 FQGNSA. The CDR3 sequence is 17 residues long. Written as DNA, the CDR3 is TGTGCCAGCAGCTCTTCCGTGGCGAGAGGGCGGAACTACGAGCAGTACTTC. Its protein product is CASSSSVARGRNYEQYF.

As for this clonotype: A read error may explain this, as a much larger clone is one base away. The chain carries TRBV7-2 and TRBJ2-7; a weak D match, TRBD1 (6 bases). The CDR3 runs 13 residues. V gave up 8 bases and J gave up 4 bases, with 15 bases separating them. The germline CDR1 and CDR2 sequences are SGHTA and FQGNSA. The CDR3 sequence is CASGWTEIYEQYF. The CDR3 DNA reads TGTGCCAGCGGCTGGACAGAGATATACGAGCAGTACTTC.